This T cell receptor (beta chain) was obtained from a study of OX40 agonist ivuxolimab in advanced cancers. Across the whole study: Patients assigned to dose escalation were diagnosed with hepatocellular carcinoma, melanoma, renal cell or head and neck cancer. Findings and limits, study-wide: What antigens the expanded peripheral T cells recognized was never established.

This CDR3 has 17 residues. Germline V CDR1 and CDR2: LNHDA, SQIVND (reference sequence). The trim removed 0 bases at V and 2 bases at J, leaving 2 bases unmatched. Comments on this clone: Its target is unknown.

Autoimmune disease history or systemic immunosuppression excluded patients. Blood got drawn at baseline, again on cycle 4 day 1, and then on cycle 7 day 1. Assay used: immunoSEQ multiplex PCR; TCRdb lists only in-frame clones, some missing. The sample carries about 48,000 clones, 70% to 90% recorded once. This sample comprised CD4+ or CD8+ T cells sorted from blood, obtained in a trial of the OX40 agonist ivuxolimab. This clonotype originated in an adult with an advanced solid tumor such as melanoma, head and neck, liver or kidney cancer. The chain links TRBV19 to TRBJ2-3; TRBD2 matches at 13 bases. CDR3 residues: CASSIDGTSGTTDTQYF. The CDR3 DNA follows: TGTGCCAGTAGTATAGATGGGACTAGCGGGACCACAGATACGCAGTATTTT.